This section outlines one T cell receptor (beta chain) sequence together with its context. Its antigen remains unknown. The data were produced by immunoSEQ multiplex PCR, yet TCRdb's version contains in-frame clones alone and is incomplete. The sample has 45,000 to 60,000 clones, around nine tenths seen once. This sample was included in a study of graft-versus-host responses after intestinal transplantation. Overall study context: Recipients were all induced with anti-thymocyte globulin, then given tacrolimus and steroids for 2 to 4 years. General observations from the study: High graft-versus-host to host-versus-graft T cell clonal ratios marked allografts of patients with graft-donor macrochimerism.

Germline V gives CDR1 MDHEN, CDR2 SYDVKM. With V trimmed by 5 bases and J by 0 bases, 13 bases remained unmatched. The CDR3 loop spans 18 amino acids. The receptor comes from a human donor who was the organ donor for an intestinal transplant. This chain uses TRBV28 with TRBJ1-3; TRBD1 agrees at 7 bases. The material sequenced was unstimulated CD4+ T cells sorted from spleen or lymph node cells, taken before transplant. This chain's CDR3 is CASSTPYGTASSGNTIYF. The CDR3 DNA sequence: TGTGCCAGCAGTACGCCTTACGGGACAGCGAGCTCTGGAAACACCATATATTTT.